A selection of T cell receptor beta chains follows, all from one sample in a study of blood T cell repertoires in COVID-19. Some clones are missing from TCRdb's copy, which holds only in-frame ones; the method was immunoSEQ multiplex PCR. The sample gives 250,000 to 300,000 clones, around four fifths of which show up once; around 5.4% is in the top ten. Sequences were obtained from peripheral blood. The receptors stem from a man older than 75 with acute or convalescent COVID-19. Each CDR3 is given with its conserved first and last residue. The D gene is left open where the match is weak. Clone sizes are given selectively: once, few, many, or a class where the clone is expanded.

NA	TRBV3-1/TRBV3-2	TRBD1	TRBJ2-7	TGTGCCAGCAGCCAACCCGGCAGGGGGATGGAGCAGTACTTC	CASSQPGRGMEQYF
NA	TRBV3-1/TRBV3-2	TRBD2	TRBJ2-5	TGTGCCAGCAGCCCCTTAGCGGGAGAAGAGACCCAGTACTTC	CASSPLAGEETQYF
NA	TRBV12-3/TRBV12-4	TRBD1	TRBJ1-5	TGTGCCAGCAGTTATACAGGGGGGCCCCAGCATTTT	CASSYTGGPQHF
few	TRBV28	NA	TRBJ2-5	TGTGCCTGGCGGCCCTGGTCAGGGCGCCAAGAGACCCAGTACTTC	CAWRPWSGRQETQYF
NA	TRBV2	NA	TRBJ2-7	TGTGCCAGCAGTGAAGAGGAGTCTTACACTTCAATCTACGAGCAGTACTTC	CASSEEESYTSIYEQYF
once	TRBV9	TRBD2	TRBJ2-3	TGTGCCAGCAGCGTAGACGGGAGGCGGGATACGCAGTATTTT	CASSVDGRRDTQYF
NA	TRBV7-9	NA	TRBJ2-1	TGTGCCAGCAGCTTAGCCACTTACAATGAGCAGTTCTTC	CASSLATYNEQFF
NA	TRBV27	NA	TRBJ1-2	TGTGCCAGCAGTTTACGCTCCGGCGAGAGGAACCCCCCGGTACATGGCTACACCTTC	CASSLRSGERNPPVHGYTF
NA	TRBV28	NA	TRBJ2-5	TGTGCCAGCAAGTCCCGGACAGATGAGACCCAGTACTTC	CASKSRTDETQYF
NA	TRBV5-1	TRBD2	TRBJ2-5	TGCGCCAGCAGCTTGGGGGCTAGCGGAACACAAGAGACCCAGTACTTC	CASSLGASGTQETQYF
NA	TRBV19	TRBD1	TRBJ1-1	TGTGCCAGTAGTAAACAGGGGGCTAGCACTGAAGCTTTCTTT	CASSKQGASTEAFF
NA	TRBV28	TRBD1	TRBJ1-1	TGTGCCAGTCTAAGCCAGGGACAGCAATACCTTCGAACTGAAGCTTTCTTT	CASLSQGQQYLRTEAFF
few	TRBV2	TRBD1	TRBJ2-3	TGTGCCAGCAGGGAGTACAGGGGGCAAGATACGCAGTATTTT	CASREYRGQDTQYF
NA	TRBV6-5	TRBD2	TRBJ2-7	TGTGCCAGCAGCACTCCGGGACTAGCGGGGTACGAGCAGTACTTC	CASSTPGLAGYEQYF
once	TRBV21-1	NA	TRBJ2-5	TGTGCCAGCAGCAACAAGCGGGGGGCTTCTGGGAAGACCCAGTACTTC	CASSNKRGASGKTQYF
NA	TRBV18	NA	TRBJ1-5	TGTGCCAGCTCAACCGGGACAACTGGGGGCAATCAGCCCCAGCATTTT	CASSTGTTGGNQPQHF
NA	TRBV13	NA	TRBJ2-2	TGTGCCAGCAGCTTATCCAGGGGTCACACCGGGGAGCTGTTTTTT	CASSLSRGHTGELFF
few	TRBV3-1/TRBV3-2	TRBD2	TRBJ2-1	TGTGCCAGCAGCGGACGGGGGGGTTACAATGAGCAGTTCTTC	CASSGRGGYNEQFF
NA	TRBV12-3/TRBV12-4	NA	TRBJ1-5	TGTGCCACTACCTATGGGGCGATTCAGCCCCAGCATTTT	CATTYGAIQPQHF
NA	TRBV18	NA	TRBJ2-7	TGTGCCAGCTCACCATTCCCAGACGGGAGTTACGAGCAGTACTTC	CASSPFPDGSYEQYF
NA	TRBV5-1	NA	TRBJ2-7	TGCGCCAGCAGCTTGGACGCGGGGCCCTACGAGCAGTACTTC	CASSLDAGPYEQYF
NA	TRBV18	NA	TRBJ1-5	TGTGCCAGCTCGGAAGGGGGACCAAATAGCAATCAGCCCCAGCATTTT	CASSEGGPNSNQPQHF
NA	TRBV18	TRBD2	TRBJ2-7	TGTGCCAGCTCACCGATACAGGGACTAGCGGGAGATGAGCAGTACTTC	CASSPIQGLAGDEQYF
NA	TRBV19	TRBD1	TRBJ1-2	TGTGCCAGTACTCGGACAGGGTCAAATGGCTACACCTTC	CASTRTGSNGYTF
NA	TRBV9	NA	TRBJ2-5	TGTGCCAGCAGCGTAGCTGTATCGGACACGTACCAAGAGACCCAGTACTTC	CASSVAVSDTYQETQYF
NA	TRBV6-1	TRBD2	TRBJ2-1	TGTGCCAGCAGTGAAAGGGGACTAGTGAGGAATGAGCAGTTCTTC	CASSERGLVRNEQFF
NA	TRBV2	NA	TRBJ1-3	TGTGCCAGCAGTGAAACCAACGGGGTCTCTGGAAACACCATATATTTT	CASSETNGVSGNTIYF
NA	TRBV3-1/TRBV3-2	TRBD1	TRBJ2-3	TGTGCCAGCAGCAGCCGGGACAGGGGTACAGATACGCAGTATTTT	CASSSRDRGTDTQYF
NA	TRBV18	TRBD1	TRBJ1-6	TGTGCCAGCTCCCTAAAAGGACAGGGGGATTCACCCCTCCACTTT	CASSLKGQGDSPLHF
once	TRBV29-1	TRBD2	TRBJ2-5	TGCAGCGTATGGACTAGCGGACACGGAGAGACCCAGTACTTC	CSVWTSGHGETQYF
NA	TRBV10-3	NA	TRBJ1-1	TGTGCCATCAGGGGAGGAGGGGATCGGAACACTGAAGCTTTCTTT	CAIRGGGDRNTEAFF
many	TRBV2	NA	TRBJ2-3	TGTGCCAGCCAGAGACCTAGGAGCACAGATACGCAGTATTTT	CASQRPRSTDTQYF
NA	TRBV29-1	NA	TRBJ2-2	TGCAGCGTTGAGGTGGCAACAACGAACACCGGGGAGCTGTTTTTT	CSVEVATTNTGELFF
NA	TRBV28	TRBD1	TRBJ2-3	TGTGCCAGCAGGAGCACAGGGGCGCCTAGCACAGATACGCAGTATTTT	CASRSTGAPSTDTQYF
NA	TRBV10-3	TRBD2	TRBJ2-4	TGTGCCATCAGTGACGCCGGGACTAGCGGGAGAGGGTACATTCAGTACTTC	CAISDAGTSGRGYIQYF